Below are 29 T cell receptor beta chains sequenced from a single sample in a study of T cell changes during pregnancy in multiple sclerosis. Repertoires were generated with immunoSEQ multiplex PCR, while TCRdb's copy carries only in-frame clones and drops some. Here the sample spans 12,000 or so clones, roughly 94% being singletons. This material consisted of CD4+ T cells from peripheral blood mononuclear cells, taken before pregnancy. The receptors were gathered from a female donor with multiple sclerosis, enrolled in a pregnancy study.

The rearrangement joins TRBV12-5 to TRBJ1-1; TRBD1 is a possible D gene (6 bases). The CDR3 covers 13 residues. Per germline, CDR1 LGHNT and CDR2 FRNRAP. The ends were cut back, 1 base at V and 5 bases at J, with 8 bases in the middle. The chain's CDR3 is CASGLEGGTEAFF. The CDR3 region has the DNA TGTGCTAGTGGTTTGGAGGGGGGGACTGAAGCTTTCTTT.

This clone was detected only a few times. V and J are TRBV9 and TRBJ1-1; D might be TRBD1 (5 bases). V lost 2 bases to trimming and J lost 2 bases, with 10 bases between them. The V gene's germline CDR1 is SGDLS and CDR2 YYNGEE. The CDR3 extends over 14 amino acids. The CDR3 loop reads CASSVGGVNTEAFF. CDR3 coding DNA: TGTGCCAGCAGCGTCGGGGGGGTAAACACTGAAGCTTTCTTT.

CDR3 amino acids: CASSPFGGADSYEQYF. In DNA, the CDR3 is TGTGCCAGCTCACCTTTCGGAGGGGCCGATTCCTACGAGCAGTACTTC. V usage is TRBV18 and J usage is TRBJ2-7; D perhaps matches TRBD2 (6 bases). This CDR3 region has 16 residues. Germline V gene sequence: CDR1 KGHSH, CDR2 LQKENI. V lost 3 bases and J lost 1, with 16 bases in between.

This clone has just a few counts. V is TRBV14 and J is TRBJ1-5; D ambiguous. From germline, CDR1 is SGHDN and CDR2 FVKESK. Trimming left V 3 bases short and J 4 bases short, with 7 bases between. The CDR3 covers 13 residues. The CDR3 nucleotides are TGTGCCAGCAGCCAGTACGGGAATCAGCCCCAGCATTTT. This sequence encodes CASSQYGNQPQHF.

The rearrangement uses TRBV10-1 and TRBJ2-7, with 9 bases aligning to TRBD1. Trimming took 0 bases from V and 2 from J; bases not matched to a gene: 2. Germline CDR1 and CDR2: WNHNN and SYGVQD (reference sequence). This CDR3 has 15 amino acids. The CDR3 DNA is TGCGCCAGCAGTGAGTCGACAGGGGGTGCCTACGAGCAGTACTTC. It specifies CASSESTGGAYEQYF.

The chain employs TRBV7-8 and TRBJ2-7; 8 bases are a match to TRBD1. Germline trimming cut 5 bases from V and 7 bases from J; bases unmatched to any gene: 7. Germline CDR1 is SGHVS and CDR2 is FQNEAQ. CDR3 length equals 13 residues. The CDR3 protein is CASSMDRVDEQYF. The CDR3 DNA reads TGTGCCAGCAGCATGGACAGGGTGGATGAGCAGTACTTC.

The DNA of the CDR3 is TGCGCCAGCAGCTTGGAGGCGGGGGCACAAGAGACCCAGTACTTC. The encoded protein is CASSLEAGAQETQYF. The rearrangement joins TRBV5-1 to TRBJ2-5; D perhaps matches TRBD2 (7 bases). The germline CDR1 and CDR2 sequences are SGHRS and YFSETQ. Trimming removed 0 bases from V and 2 bases from J, with 11 bases in between. The length of the CDR3 is 15 residues.

J is TRBJ1-5 and V is TRBV30; D not resolved. Germline V gives CDR1 GTSNPN, CDR2 SVGIG (reference sequence). There are 13 residues in the CDR3. V dropped 2 bases and J dropped 0 bases, with 5 bases sitting between them. The CDR3 coding sequence is TGTGCCTGGAGTACAGATAGCAATCAGCCCCAGCATTTT. It specifies CAWSTDSNQPQHF.

This chain uses TRBV11-2 with TRBJ2-5; 11 nucleotides align to TRBD2. CDR3 size: 15 residues. V was pared by 5 bases and J by 2 bases, with 4 bases of the junction left unmatched. CDR1 and CDR2 from the germline V gene are SGHAT and FQNNGV. CDR3 protein: CASSIGTSGQETQYF. The CDR3 DNA follows: TGTGCCAGCAGCATCGGGACTAGCGGACAAGAGACCCAGTACTTC.

This sequence joins TRBV5-6 and TRBJ1-2; tentative D call: TRBD1 (5 bases). Per germline, CDR1 SGHDT and CDR2 YYEEEE. Trimming took off 0 bases at V and 7 bases at J, with 13 bases between the two ends. The CDR3 sequence is 14 residues long. The CDR3 DNA reads TGTGCCAGCAGCTTGGCCGCGGGGGGAACTGGCTACACCTTC. Translation: CASSLAAGGTGYTF. The full variable domain, its missing parts supplied by reference TRBV5-6 and TRBJ1-2, is DAGVTQSPTHLIKTRGQQVTLRCSPKSGHDTVSWYQQALGQGPQFIFQYYEEEERQRGNFPDRFSGHQFPNYSSELNVNALLLGDSALYLCASSLAAGGTGYTFGSGTRLTVV.

The chain links TRBV5-1 to TRBJ2-1, with no clear D. Germline-derived CDR1 and CDR2 are SGHRS and YFSETQ. The CDR3 extends over 15 amino acids. Trimming stripped 0 bases from V and 3 bases from J, with 10 bases between. The CDR3 bases are TGCGCCAGCAGCTTGGAGCCAGGCGACTACAATGAGCAGTTCTTC. Translated, it gives CASSLEPGDYNEQFF.

The chain carries TRBV4-2 and TRBJ2-7; 9 nucleotides line up with TRBD2. The V segment lost 0 bases and the J segment 2 bases; nucleotides outside the gene matches: 5. Germline V CDR1 and CDR2: LGHNA, YNFKEQ. This CDR3 is built from 16 residues. CDR3 bases: TGTGCCAGCAGCCAAGATGGGGGCGGGGGGGCCTACGAGCAGTACTTC. It yields the protein CASSQDGGGGAYEQYF.

The rearrangement links TRBV4-1 to TRBJ2-7, with TRBD1 matching 8 bases. With 3 bases clipped from V and 2 bases from J, the junction kept 0 bases outside the gene matches. The CDR3 length is 13 residues. Germline V gene data show CDR1 as MGHRA and CDR2 as YSYEKL. The DNA of the CDR3 is TGCGCCAGCAGCCAGGACAGGGCCTACGAGCAGTACTTC. Protein sequence: CASSQDRAYEQYF.

The genes are TRBV12-5 and TRBJ2-7; tentatively, D is TRBD2 (5 bases). Germline CDR1 reads LGHNT; CDR2 reads FRNRAP. Deletions cut 7 bases from V and 5 bases from J, with 18 bases between. The CDR3 is 14 residues long. CDR3 bases: TGTGCTAGTGCCATAAGCGGTGGTGGGGACGAGCAGTACTTC. Its translation is CASAISGGGDEQYF.

V usage is TRBV28 and J usage is TRBJ1-1, with D possibly matching TRBD1 (6 bases). Germline values: CDR1 MDHEN, CDR2 SYDVKM. The CDR3 totals 15 residues. Trimming left V 5 bases short and J 5 bases short, with 18 bases between. The CDR3 DNA is TGTGCCAGCAGTCCAGCGGGGGGGGCAAGTACTGAAGCTTTCTTT. Translating it yields CASSPAGGASTEAFF.

The chain couples TRBV6-1 to TRBJ2-3, with 10 bases fitting TRBD2. Unmatched junction bases numbered 4, after V lost 2 bases and J lost 2 bases. CDR3 size: 16 residues. The V gene's germline CDR1 is MNHNS and CDR2 SASEGT. Here the CDR3 reads CASSEPSGGATDTQYF. For the CDR3, the DNA is TGTGCCAGCAGTGAACCCAGCGGGGGGGCCACAGATACGCAGTATTTT.

This sequence joins TRBV2 and TRBJ1-4, with a tentative D call TRBD1 (6 bases). Trimming left V 6 bases short and J 5 bases short, with 10 bases between. The CDR3 loop spans 13 amino acids. Germline lookup yields CDR1 SNHLY and CDR2 FYNNEI. The CDR3 sequence is CASRYRENEKLFF. CDR3 nucleotide sequence: TGTGCCAGCAGGTACAGGGAAAATGAAAAACTGTTTTTT.

The rearrangement joins TRBV6-5 to TRBJ1-5; D is unclear. CDR1 is MNHEY and CDR2 is SVGAGI in the germline V gene. CDR3 length: 16 residues. V was clipped by 4 bases and J by 1 base, with 14 bases between them. CDR3 sequence (DNA): TGTGCCAGCAGTTCCGGAGGGCTGGGGAGCAATCAGCCCCAGCATTTT. It encodes CASSSGGLGSNQPQHF.

This clone appeared a single time. The chain carries TRBV29-1 and TRBJ2-3, with 7 bases that match TRBD2. This CDR3 has 13 residues. Losses at the gene ends were 5 bases for V and 3 bases for J; bases not matched to a gene: 5. CDR1 and CDR2 (germline): SQVTM, ANQGSEA. The CDR3: CSVRLALTDTQYF. The DNA for the CDR3 is TGCAGCGTTAGACTAGCTCTGACAGATACGCAGTATTTT.

The rearrangement uses TRBV4-2 and TRBJ2-7; the match to TRBD2 covers 8 bases. This CDR3 has 18 amino acids. The J segment lost 4 bases and the V segment lost 0 bases, leaving 14 bases of the junction unmatched. CDR1 is LGHNA and CDR2 is YNFKEQ in the germline V gene. CDR3 region: CASSQDLSLWSGGYEQYF. As DNA, the CDR3 is TGTGCCAGCAGCCAAGATTTGAGTTTGTGGAGCGGGGGTTACGAGCAGTACTTC.

The rearrangement joins TRBV10-3 to TRBJ1-2; 7 bases are shared with TRBD1. Germline V gives CDR1 ENHRY, CDR2 SYGVKD. V shed 3 bases and J 3 bases; nucleotides not matched to a gene: 7. The CDR3 covers 15 residues. This CDR3 reads CAISEYLGQDYGYTF. In DNA form, the CDR3 reads TGTGCCATCAGTGAATACCTTGGACAGGACTATGGCTACACCTTC.

The rearrangement links TRBV6-6 to TRBJ2-1, with D possibly TRBD2 on 5 matching bases. The CDR3 sequence is 12 residues long. Trimming shortened V by 6 bases and J by 8 bases, and 11 bases separated the two germline ends. Germline loops: CDR1 MNHNY, CDR2 SVGAGI (reference sequence). The CDR3 region is CASRKLGDEQFF. In nucleotides, the CDR3 is TGTGCCAGCAGAAAACTAGGAGATGAGCAGTTCTTC.

The CDR3 coding sequence is TGCGCCAGCAGCCTAAGGACTAGCGGGGGTAATGAGCAGTTCTTC. The encoded protein is CASSLRTSGGNEQFF. The V gene is TRBV5-1, the J gene TRBJ2-1; TRBD2 matches 13 bases. Per the germline V gene, CDR1 is SGHRS and CDR2 is YFSETQ. The trim removed 4 bases at V and 7 bases at J, leaving 5 bases unmatched. The CDR3 is 15 amino acids. Complete variable domain (other parts from reference TRBV5-1 and TRBJ2-1): KAGVTQTPRYLIKTRGQQVTLSCSPISGHRSVSWYQQTPGQGLQFLFEYFSETQRNKGNFPGRFSGRQFSNSRSEMNVSTLELGDSALYLCASSLRTSGGNEQFFGPGTRLTVL.

The chain employs TRBV30 and TRBJ1-1; a possible D gene is TRBD1 (6 bases). V was cut by 3 bases and J by 6 bases, with 11 bases left in between. The CDR3 consists of 12 residues. The germline CDR1 and CDR2 sequences are GTSNPN and SVGIG (reference sequence). CDR3 coding DNA: TGTGCCTGGAGACCACAGGGAGCTGAAGCTTTCTTT. This translates into CAWRPQGAEAFF. Variable domain in full (rest from reference TRBV30 and TRBJ1-1): SQTIHQWPATLVQPVGSPLSLECTVEGTSNPNLYWYRQAAGRGLQLLFYSVGIGQISSEVPQNLSASRPQDRQFILSSKKLLLSDSGFYLCAWRPQGAEAFFGQGTRLTVV.

This rearrangement joins TRBV5-6 to TRBJ2-3; 7 nucleotides align to TRBD1. CDR1 is SGHDT, CDR2 YYEEEE, per germline. Losses at the gene ends were 5 bases for V and 7 bases for J; bases not matched to a gene: 10. The CDR3 has 14 residues. Written as DNA, the CDR3 is TGTGCCAGCAGATCCGGGACAGATTACTATACGCAGTATTTT. This sequence encodes CASRSGTDYYTQYF. Full variable domain (outside the CDR3, taken from reference TRBV5-6 and TRBJ2-3): DAGVTQSPTHLIKTRGQQVTLRCSPKSGHDTVSWYQQALGQGPQFIFQYYEEEERQRGNFPDRFSGHQFPNYSSELNVNALLLGDSALYLCASRSGTDYYTQYFGPGTRLTVL.

The chain employs TRBV7-8 and TRBJ1-6, with D uncertain. This CDR3 spans 14 amino acids. V lost 4 bases to trimming and J lost 7 bases, with 11 bases between them. Germline CDR1 is SGHVS and CDR2 is FQNEAQ. CDR3 sequence reads: CASSSSSGNSPLHF. DNA for the CDR3: TGTGCCAGCAGCTCATCGTCGGGGAATTCACCCCTCCACTTT.

V gene TRBV6-1 combines with J gene TRBJ2-7; 8 nucleotides align to TRBD2. The junction had 4 bases not matched to a gene; V was cut back by 2 bases and J by 4 bases. The germline gives CDR1 MNHNS, CDR2 SASEGT. CDR3 length equals 14 residues. The CDR3 protein is CASSESGGAYEQYF. The CDR3, as DNA: TGTGCCAGCAGTGAATCGGGGGGGGCTTACGAGCAGTACTTC.

The V and J genes are TRBV9 and TRBJ2-1; maybe TRBD2 (7 bases). This CDR3 region has 12 residues. The V end lost 4 bases, the J end lost 12 bases, and 14 bases lay between the germline ends. Looked up from germline, CDR1 is SGDLS and CDR2 is YYNGEE. The CDR3 sequence: CASSPWRGPQFF. In nucleotides, the CDR3 is TGTGCCAGCAGCCCTTGGCGGGGGCCGCAGTTCTTC. The full variable domain, with the rest looked up from reference TRBV9 and TRBJ2-1, is DSGVTQTPKHLITATGQRVTLRCSPRSGDLSVYWYQQSLDQGLQFLIQYYNGEERAKGNILERFSAQQFPDLHSELNLSSLELGDSALYFCASSPWRGPQFFGPGTRLTVL.

The V gene is TRBV30, the J gene TRBJ2-7; 8 bases fit TRBD1. The V gene end was trimmed by 3 bases and the J gene end by 3 bases; junction bases not matched to a gene: 7. The germline V gene encodes CDR1 GTSNPN and CDR2 SVGIG (reference sequence). CDR3 length equals 14 residues. CDR3 sequence: CAWRHNTGGYEQYF. The DNA for the CDR3 is TGTGCCTGGAGACACAATACAGGGGGCTACGAGCAGTACTTC.